These 9 T cell receptor beta chains share one sample of origin, sequenced in a study of breast tumors, draining lymph nodes, adjacent tissues. Breast cancer patients provided tissue from their axillary draining lymph nodes. Each CDR3 protein is one row after TCRdb ran MiXCR on the multiplex PCR reads. The profile shows tens of thousands of distinct CDR3 sequences, over 25% of them singletons. Sequencing was carried out using axillary lymph node tissue. The source is a female donor with breast cancer. Some clones in this sample may be carry-over from other donors' samples.

This clonotype was detected ten times or more. The rearrangement links TRBV18 to TRBJ2-7; TRBD2 might be the D (6 bases). This CDR3 spans 13 amino acids. The V gene's germline CDR1 is KGHSH and CDR2 LQKENI. V lost 3 bases, J lost 6 bases, and 12 bases lay in between. CDR3 bases: TGTGCCAGCTCACCCGGGAGTAATGTCGAGCAGTACTTC. This gives the protein CASSPGSNVEQYF.

This clonotype showed up many times. The chain carries TRBV11-2 and TRBJ2-5; 7 positions match TRBD2. CDR1 and CDR2 (germline): SGHAT, FQNNGV. The CDR3 runs to 16 residues. The trim removed 1 base at V and 5 bases at J, leaving 10 bases unmatched. CDR3 loop: CASSLVSAGVGETQYF. Here the CDR3 DNA reads TGTGCCAGCAGCTTAGTATCCGCGGGAGTAGGGGAGACCCAGTACTTC.

This clonotype was picked up a small number of times. Here the CDR3 reads CSVLEVTPMNTEAFF. CDR3 nucleotide sequence: TGCAGCGTTTTGGAAGTTACTCCAATGAACACTGAAGCTTTCTTT. This chain links TRBV29-1 with TRBJ1-1; D gene ambiguous. The CDR3 loop spans 15 amino acids. Germline loops: CDR1 SQVTM, CDR2 ANQGSEA. Trimming removed 5 bases at V and 0 bases at J, with 16 bases between. The full variable domain, with the rest looked up from reference TRBV29-1 and TRBJ1-1, is SAVISQKPSRDICQRGTSLTIQCQVDSQVTMMFWYRQQPGQSLTLIATANQGSEATYESGFVIDKFPISRPNLTFSTLTVSNMSPEDSSIYLCSVLEVTPMNTEAFFGQGTRLTVV.

Details on this clonotype: No conserved phenylalanine or tryptophan is present at the end of the CDR3, so a read error is the likely explanation. The chain employs TRBV14 and TRBJ2-3; D not certain. The germline gives CDR1 SGHDN, CDR2 FVKESK. The V end was cut by 0 bases, the J end by 11 bases, with 12 bases between. The CDR3 has 13 residues. The CDR3 region has the DNA TGTGCCAGCAGCCAAGATTGGGCCGGCCGGCAGTATTCC. It encodes CASSQDWAGRQYS.

Many counts were recorded for this clonotype. The V and J genes are TRBV5-1 and TRBJ1-5; possibly TRBD1 for D (5 bases). In germline, CDR1 is SGHRS, CDR2 YFSETQ. CDR3 length: 13 amino acids. V was cut by 5 bases and J by 4 bases, with 10 bases left in between. CDR3 in amino acids: CASRIDSNQPQHF. The CDR3 DNA sequence: TGCGCCAGCAGAATAGACAGTAATCAGCCCCAGCATTTT.

The sample holds many counts of this clonotype. The chain links TRBV7-9 to TRBJ1-1; D remains ambiguous. The CDR3 has 12 residues. V dropped 5 bases and J dropped 3 bases, with 7 bases sitting between them. The germline gives CDR1 SEHNR, CDR2 FQNEAQ (reference sequence). The CDR3 here is CASSPGHTEAFF. Written as DNA, the CDR3 is TGTGCCAGCAGCCCCGGGCACACTGAAGCTTTCTTT.

Ten or more counts support this clonotype. A read error may explain this, as a much larger clone is one base away. V is TRBV6-5 and J is TRBJ1-5; tentative D call: TRBD1 (6 bases). Germline assignment: CDR1 MNHEY and CDR2 SVGAGI. V lost 5 bases and J 2 bases, leaving 13 bases between the germline ends. There are 15 residues in the CDR3. The DNA for the CDR3 is TGTGCCAGCAGTCACAGGGTCGGGCGCAATCAGCCCCAGCATTTT. Translating gives CASSHRVGRNQPQHF.

This clonotype was detected a few times. This CDR3 is missing its conserved last phenylalanine or tryptophan, likely due to a read error. The chain couples TRBV7-3 to TRBJ2-3, with 11 bases lining up with TRBD2. The V gene end was trimmed by 5 bases and the J gene end by 10 bases; junction bases not matched to a gene: 8. CDR1 and CDR2 from the germline V gene are SGHTA and FQGTGA. The CDR3 has 14 amino acids. The CDR3 DNA sequence: TGTGCCAGCAGCAGCGGACTAGCGGGCGATGCGCAGTATCTT. This sequence encodes CASSSGLAGDAQYL.

There are many counts of this clonotype. A much larger clonotype is one base distant, so this may be a read error. The rearrangement uses TRBV12-3 or TRBV12-4 and TRBJ1-6; D unresolved. This CDR3 spans 12 amino acids. V was clipped by 6 bases and J by 7 bases, with 7 bases between them. CDR3 loop: CASSHPNSPLHF. As DNA, the CDR3 is TGTGCCAGCAGCCACCCGAATTCACCCCTCCACTTT.